Below, 23 T cell receptor beta chains from the same sample are listed, as sequenced in a study of blood T cell repertoires in COVID-19. Repertoires were generated with immunoSEQ multiplex PCR, while TCRdb's copy carries only in-frame clones and drops some. The repertoire consists of around 150,000 clones, with roughly 91% occurring once and the leading ten covering roughly 5%. The sample was peripheral blood. All receptors derive from a woman between 45 and 60 years old with acute or convalescent COVID-19.

The chain has TRBV30 and TRBJ2-3; maybe TRBD2 (6 bases). The germline V gene has CDR1 GTSNPN and CDR2 SVGIG (reference sequence). The CDR3 extends over 12 amino acids. The V end lost 1 base, the J end lost 8 bases, and 10 bases lay between the germline ends. The CDR3 here is CAWSDNSGTQYF. The CDR3 DNA reads TGTGCCTGGAGTGATAATAGCGGTACGCAGTATTTT.

V usage is TRBV4-3 and J usage is TRBJ2-7, with D possibly TRBD2 on 6 matching bases. Germline assignment: CDR1 LGHNA and CDR2 YSLEER. Trimming pared 1 base from V and 0 bases from J, leaving 10 bases between. This CDR3 contains 15 residues. CDR3 in amino acids: CASSQGRGTSYEQYF. The CDR3, as DNA: TGCGCCAGCAGCCAAGGCCGGGGGACCTCCTACGAGCAGTACTTC.

J is TRBJ2-1 and V is TRBV7-9, with 7 bases matching TRBD2. The CDR3 contains 15 residues. The germline V gene has CDR1 SEHNR and CDR2 FQNEAQ (reference sequence). Trimming cost V 3 bases and J 2 bases; bases outside gene matches: 4. DNA of the CDR3: TGTGCCAGCAGCTTGGGTAGCGGGCCCTACAATGAGCAGTTCTTC. Translated: CASSLGSGPYNEQFF.

This clone was observed once. The chain links TRBV7-2 to TRBJ1-5; tentative D call: TRBD1 (6 bases). Germline CDR1 is SGHTA and CDR2 is FQGNSA. The CDR3 consists of 15 residues. Trimming took off 3 bases at V and 6 bases at J, with 15 bases between the two ends. CDR3 DNA: TGTGCCAGCAGCTTCGGACAGCCTTCGACTCAGCCCCAGCATTTT. Amino acids: CASSFGQPSTQPQHF. The variable domain in full, with the rest retrieved from reference TRBV7-2 and TRBJ1-5, is GAGVSQSPSNKVTEKGKDVELRCDPISGHTALYWYRQSLGQGLEFLIYFQGNSAPDKSGLPSDRFSAERTGGSVSTLTIQRTQQEDSAVYLCASSFGQPSTQPQHFGDGTRLSIL.

This clone has just a few counts. The chain is built from TRBV5-6 and TRBJ1-3, with TRBD1 identical over 7 bases. The ends lost 1 base at V and 4 bases at J; junction bases unmatched: 2. The CDR3 is 14 residues long. Looked up from germline, CDR1 is SGHDT and CDR2 is YYEEEE. Written as DNA, the CDR3 is TGTGCCAGCAGCTTGACGGGACAGGGAAACACCATATATTTT. Protein: CASSLTGQGNTIYF.

V is TRBV30 and J is TRBJ2-7; 9 bases match TRBD1. V dropped 2 bases and J dropped 4; count of bases not matched to a gene: 12. The CDR3 runs to 16 residues. CDR1 is GTSNPN, CDR2 SVGIG, per germline (reference sequence). The CDR3 here is CAWSLAQGDREYEQYF. CDR3 nucleotide sequence: TGTGCCTGGAGTCTCGCCCAGGGGGACAGGGAATACGAGCAGTACTTC. Full variable domain (remainder filled in from reference TRBV30 and TRBJ2-7): SQTIHQWPATLVQPVGSPLSLECTVEGTSNPNLYWYRQAAGRGLQLLFYSVGIGQISSEVPQNLSASRPQDRQFILSSKKLLLSDSGFYLCAWSLAQGDREYEQYFGPGTRLTVT.

The V gene is TRBV6-5, the J gene TRBJ1-4; the D is unclear. Trimming stripped 4 bases from V and 7 bases from J, with 13 bases between. The germline V gene encodes CDR1 MNHEY and CDR2 SVGAGI. The CDR3 consists of 14 residues. The CDR3 reads CASSLEGMGEKLFF. DNA of the CDR3: TGTGCCAGCAGTTTGGAGGGTATGGGTGAAAAACTGTTTTTT.

This sequence joins TRBV6-6 and TRBJ2-5; perhaps TRBD2 as D (6 bases). Between the trimmed V and J ends, which lost 0 bases and 5 bases, there was a span of 7 bases. CDR3 length equals 13 residues. The germline gives CDR1 MNHNY, CDR2 SVGAGI (reference sequence). Here the CDR3 reads CASSYSGGETQYF. CDR3 sequence (DNA): TGTGCCAGCAGTTACTCTGGGGGGGAGACCCAGTACTTC.

The rearrangement joins TRBV7-3 to TRBJ2-1; D may be TRBD1 (6 bases). V lost 5 bases and J 8 bases, leaving 10 bases between the germline ends. There are 12 residues in the CDR3. The germline V gene has CDR1 SGHTA and CDR2 FQGTGA. CDR3 loop: CASSPQGDEQFF. The CDR3 coding sequence is TGTGCCAGCAGCCCACAGGGCGATGAGCAGTTCTTC.

The chain has TRBV30 and TRBJ1-3; D not resolved. CDR3 length: 13 amino acids. Germline V gives CDR1 GTSNPN, CDR2 SVGIG (reference sequence). Deletions cut 1 base from V and 0 bases from J, with 4 bases between. DNA for the CDR3: TGTGCCTGGAGTGGTAGCTCTGGAAACACCATATATTTT. Translation: CAWSGSSGNTIYF.

The sample holds one count of this clone. The same CDR3 also results from other DNA sequences found in this sample. The CDR3: CAISGTANTEAFF. CDR3 in DNA: TGTGCCATCAGTGGAACAGCGAACACTGAAGCTTTCTTT. This chain connects TRBV10-3 to TRBJ1-1; no definite D call. The CDR3 has 13 amino acids. V lost 4 bases, J lost 1 base, and 7 bases lay in between. The germline CDR1 and CDR2 sequences are ENHRY and SYGVKD.

This clone occurred a few times. The chain uses TRBV9 and TRBJ1-6; tentative D call: TRBD1 (5 bases). With 0 bases removed from V and 7 bases from J, the gap between germline ends came to 11 bases. The germline gives CDR1 SGDLS, CDR2 YYNGEE. This CDR3 contains 15 residues. CDR3 protein: CASSVEGGANSPLHF. Here the CDR3 DNA reads TGTGCCAGCAGCGTAGAGGGAGGGGCGAATTCACCCCTCCACTTT.

The CDR3 coding sequence is TGTGCCAGCAGCACCACCGGGACTATTGAGACCCAGTACTTC. Protein product: CASSTTGTIETQYF. The rearrangement uses TRBV28 and TRBJ2-5; TRBD2 agrees at 7 bases. The J segment lost 5 bases and the V segment lost 6 bases, leaving 9 bases of the junction unmatched. There are 14 residues in the CDR3. The germline V gene has CDR1 MDHEN and CDR2 SYDVKM.

The chain links TRBV6-5 to TRBJ1-5; TRBD1 aligns across 7 bases. The V gene end was trimmed by 6 bases and the J gene end by 3 bases; junction bases not matched to a gene: 8. Germline V CDR1 and CDR2: MNHEY, SVGAGI. This CDR3 is 15 amino acids long. CDR3 sequence reads: CASSSRQGPNQPQHF. CDR3 nucleotide sequence: TGTGCCAGCAGCTCCCGACAGGGTCCCAATCAGCCCCAGCATTTT.

V gene TRBV24-1 combines with J gene TRBJ1-5, with D unresolved. CDR1 and CDR2 from the germline V gene are KGHDR and SFDVKD. CDR3 size: 13 residues. V was shortened by 5 bases and J by 1 base, with 5 bases between the two germline ends. In DNA, the CDR3 is TGTGCCACCAGTGCTAGGAGCAATCAGCCCCAGCATTTT. Amino acid sequence: CATSARSNQPQHF.

This rearrangement joins TRBV9 to TRBJ1-1, with 9 bases identical to TRBD1. V lost 4 bases, J lost 1 base, and 5 bases stayed unmatched. The CDR3 runs 15 residues. Germline lookup yields CDR1 SGDLS and CDR2 YYNGEE. CDR3 region: CASSSTGGSNTEAFF. The CDR3 DNA is TGTGCCAGCAGCTCCACAGGGGGCTCGAACACTGAAGCTTTCTTT. Variable domain in full (rest from reference TRBV9 and TRBJ1-1): DSGVTQTPKHLITATGQRVTLRCSPRSGDLSVYWYQQSLDQGLQFLIQYYNGEERAKGNILERFSAQQFPDLHSELNLSSLELGDSALYFCASSSTGGSNTEAFFGQGTRLTVV.

The chain employs TRBV5-6 and TRBJ2-1, with D possibly matching TRBD1 (6 bases). V dropped 4 bases and J dropped 8 bases, with 13 bases sitting between them. Germline CDR1 and CDR2: SGHDT and YYEEEE. This CDR3 spans 13 amino acids. The CDR3 bases are TGTGCCAGCAGCACAAGGTACAGGGATGAGCAGTTCTTC. Its translation is CASSTRYRDEQFF.

The chain couples TRBV6-5 to TRBJ1-2, with D possibly being TRBD1 (6 bases). CDR1 MNHEY and CDR2 SVGAGI come from the germline V gene. This CDR3 has 13 amino acids. The V and J ends lost 2 bases and 8 bases respectively, with 12 bases between them. CDR3 DNA: TGTGCCAGCAGTTACGGGCAGGGGTGGGGCTACACCTTC. Its protein product is CASSYGQGWGYTF.

The chain uses TRBV10-3 and TRBJ1-2; 8 bases are shared with TRBD1. The CDR3 covers 13 residues. Per germline, CDR1 ENHRY and CDR2 SYGVKD. The V segment lost 6 bases and the J segment 6 bases; nucleotides outside the gene matches: 6. CDR3 DNA: TGTGCCATCAGGGAACAGGGGGGGGATGGCTACACCTTC. Its protein product is CAIREQGGDGYTF.

The chain uses TRBV2 and TRBJ1-6, with D possibly matching TRBD1 (5 bases). V gave up 8 bases and J gave up 8 bases, with 13 bases separating them. Germline CDR1 is SNHLY and CDR2 is FYNNEI. The CDR3 spans 13 residues. CDR3 region: CASSGRGYSPLHF. CDR3 coding DNA: TGTGCCAGCTCCGGTAGGGGATATTCACCCCTCCACTTT.

The chain carries TRBV3-1 (or the pseudogene TRBV3-2) and TRBJ1-2; 8 bases are a match to TRBD1. Germline V lookup: CDR1 LGHDT, CDR2 YNNKEL (reference sequence). The length of the CDR3 is 17 residues. Germline trimming cut 4 bases from V and 0 bases from J; bases unmatched to any gene: 10. The chain's CDR3 is CASSPLGQGIANYGYTF. CDR3 in DNA: TGTGCCAGCAGCCCCTTAGGACAGGGTATAGCTAACTATGGCTACACCTTC.

This clone has only a few counts. This chain connects TRBV2 to TRBJ2-7, with D unclear. This CDR3 is 15 amino acids long. Trimming took off 2 bases at V and 4 bases at J, with 15 bases between the two ends. Germline V gene sequence: CDR1 SNHLY, CDR2 FYNNEI. The CDR3 is CASSEPGGSSYEQYF. CDR3 nucleotide sequence: TGTGCCAGCAGTGAACCCGGCGGTAGTTCATACGAGCAGTACTTC.

Of note for this clone: Other DNA sequences of this sample code for an identical CDR3. The gene calls are TRBV2 and TRBJ1-1, with TRBD1 identical over 7 bases. CDR3 size: 13 residues. Germline-derived CDR1 and CDR2 are SNHLY and FYNNEI. Trimming took 4 bases from V and 2 from J; bases not matched to a gene: 1. Here the CDR3 reads CASSGQGNTEAFF. The CDR3 DNA sequence: TGTGCCAGCAGTGGACAGGGAAACACTGAAGCTTTCTTT.